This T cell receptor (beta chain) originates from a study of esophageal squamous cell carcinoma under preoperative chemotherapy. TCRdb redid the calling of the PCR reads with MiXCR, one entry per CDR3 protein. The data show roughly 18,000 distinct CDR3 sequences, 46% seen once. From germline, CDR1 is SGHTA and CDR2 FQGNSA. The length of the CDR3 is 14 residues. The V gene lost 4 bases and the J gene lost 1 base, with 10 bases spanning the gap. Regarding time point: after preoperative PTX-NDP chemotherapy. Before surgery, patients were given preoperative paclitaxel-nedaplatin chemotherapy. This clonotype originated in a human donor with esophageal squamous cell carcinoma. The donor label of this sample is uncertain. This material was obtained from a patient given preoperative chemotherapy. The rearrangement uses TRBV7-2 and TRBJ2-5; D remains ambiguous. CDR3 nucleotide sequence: TGTGCCAGCAGCTCAGAGGCAATCCAAGAGACCCAGTACTTC. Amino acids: CASSSEAIQETQYF.